This TCR beta chain was recorded in a study of HIV-infected patients and healthy controls. V lost 4 bases, J lost 2 bases, and 14 bases stayed unmatched. CDR3 length: 17 amino acids. CDR1 is SQVTM and CDR2 is ANQGSEA in the germline V gene. TCRdb processed the 5' RACE reads anew with MiXCR; each CDR3 protein has one entry. Here the sample spans tens of thousands of distinct CDR3 sequences, roughly 19% being singletons. There are many counts of this clonotype. The sequencing sample was made of CD4+ T cells from blood. The gene calls are TRBV29-1 and TRBJ2-3; TRBD2 aligns across 8 bases. The source is a human donor in good health. CDR3 in DNA: TGCAGCGTTGCCCCAGCACTAGCGGACACCCCCACAGATACGCAGTATTTT. Its translation: CSVAPALADTPTDTQYF.